A single sample is the source of the 19 T cell receptor beta chains below, sequenced in a study of cytomegalovirus exposure and HLA in healthy donors. With 60 Vbeta and 13 Jbeta primers, the PCR was carried out. Here immunoSEQ multiplex PCR was the method, and the copy in TCRdb shows in-frame clones only, minus some. The sample yields 45,000 to 70,000 clones, of which the top ten take up 12%. The sequenced sample consisted of PBMCs. These receptors were obtained from a young woman in good health and CMV-seropositive.

The chain is built from TRBV28 and TRBJ1-2, with 7 bases aligning to TRBD1. This CDR3 has 13 residues. The junction had 5 bases not matched to a gene; V was cut back by 6 bases and J by 4 bases. Germline loops: CDR1 MDHEN, CDR2 SYDVKM. As DNA, the CDR3 is TGTGCCAGCAGACTGGACAGGTTCTATGGCTACACCTTC. It encodes CASRLDRFYGYTF.

The V and J genes are TRBV29-1 and TRBJ1-1, with TRBD1 matching 8 bases. V was clipped by 7 bases and J by 3 bases; unmatched bases: 7. From germline, CDR1 is SQVTM and CDR2 ANQGSEA. The CDR3 extends over 13 amino acids. The CDR3 nucleotides are TGCAGCGGACTACAGGGGGGGGACACTGAAGCTTTCTTT. The encoded protein is CSGLQGGDTEAFF.

This chain uses TRBV28 with TRBJ1-3, with D hard to call. Trimming pared 6 bases from V and 2 bases from J, leaving 5 bases between. This CDR3 has 12 residues. Germline lookup yields CDR1 MDHEN and CDR2 SYDVKM. This chain's CDR3 is CASRRTGNTIYF. The CDR3 DNA follows: TGTGCCAGCAGGAGGACTGGAAACACCATATATTTT.

Notes on this clone: The junction departs from germline at one end; a sequencing error may be responsible. The V call is TRBV2, the J call TRBJ2-7; 7 bases are shared with TRBD2. CDR1 is SNHLY, CDR2 FYNNEI, per germline. The CDR3 extends over 14 amino acids. The CDR3 DNA reads TGTGCCAGCAGTGAGGGACTACCCTCCCACGAGCAGTACTTC. Translating it yields CASSEGLPSHEQYF.

The CDR3 region has the DNA TGCGCCAGCCGGGAGTTAAGCTCTGGAAACACCATATATTTT. It translates to CASRELSSGNTIYF. This chain joins TRBV5-1 and TRBJ1-3; no clear D. Germline V gives CDR1 SGHRS, CDR2 YFSETQ. The ends were cut back, 7 bases at V and 0 bases at J, with 11 bases in the middle. This CDR3 has 14 amino acids.

CDR3 protein: CASSPTGGAKNTGELFF. The CDR3 DNA follows: TGTGCCAGTAGTCCGACCGGGGGGGCGAAGAACACCGGGGAGCTGTTTTTT. The V gene is TRBV19, the J gene TRBJ2-2; 8 bases map to TRBD2. The germline V gene encodes CDR1 LNHDA and CDR2 SQIVND (reference sequence). V shed 5 bases, J shed 1 base, and the junction held 9 bases outside the gene matches. The CDR3 length is 17 residues.

The CDR3 loop reads CASKAAGANVLTF. CDR3 nucleotide sequence: TGTGCCAGTAAAGCTGCCGGGGCCAACGTCCTGACTTTC. This rearrangement joins TRBV19 to TRBJ2-6; no reliable D call. Trimming removed 7 bases at V and 4 bases at J, with 8 bases between. Germline lookup yields CDR1 LNHDA and CDR2 SQIVND (reference sequence). The CDR3 runs to 13 residues.

V gene TRBV2 combines with J gene TRBJ2-7; a possible D gene is TRBD1 (6 bases). V was pared by 6 bases and J by 2 bases, with 14 bases between. Germline CDR1 and CDR2: SNHLY and FYNNEI. The CDR3 consists of 14 residues. The CDR3 loop is CASSIGQSTYEQYF. In DNA form, the CDR3 reads TGTGCCAGCAGCATCGGACAGAGCACCTACGAGCAGTACTTC.

The CDR3 is CASSPAGTGELFF. CDR3 DNA: TGTGCCAGCTCACCAGCGGGAACCGGGGAGCTGTTTTTT. This chain joins TRBV18 and TRBJ2-2, with D tentatively TRBD2 (6 bases). The V end lost 2 bases, the J end lost 5 bases, and 6 bases lay between the germline ends. The CDR3 totals 13 residues. Germline values: CDR1 KGHSH, CDR2 LQKENI.

J is TRBJ2-2 and V is TRBV10-3; 8 positions match TRBD1. The CDR3 has 15 amino acids. J lost 5 bases, V lost 3 bases, and 5 bases had no gene match. The germline CDR1 and CDR2 sequences are ENHRY and SYGVKD. The CDR3 region is CAISDQDRVTGELFF. In nucleotides, the CDR3 is TGTGCCATCAGTGATCAGGACAGGGTAACCGGGGAGCTGTTTTTT.

V gene TRBV10-2 combines with J gene TRBJ2-5, with 8 bases fitting TRBD2. CDR1 WSHSY and CDR2 SAAADI come from the germline V gene. The V and J ends lost 0 bases and 4 bases, in that order; junction bases with no gene match: 7. The CDR3 has 16 residues. The CDR3 spells CASSESQRERGETQYF. CDR3 bases: TGCGCCAGCAGTGAGTCGCAGCGGGAGCGAGGAGAGACCCAGTACTTC.

The CDR3, as DNA: TGTGCCAGCAGAGTCGCGGGGGACCCCTACAATGAGCAGTTCTTC. It encodes CASRVAGDPYNEQFF. The chain carries TRBV7-2 and TRBJ2-1; 7 bases map to TRBD2. There are 15 residues in the CDR3. CDR1 is SGHTA, CDR2 FQGNSA, per germline. The trim removed 6 bases at V and 2 bases at J, leaving 7 bases unmatched.

This chain links TRBV5-4 with TRBJ2-7, with TRBD2 matching 9 bases. V gave up 2 bases and J gave up 3 bases; unmatched junction bases: 3. Germline V gene data show CDR1 as SGHNT and CDR2 as YYREEE (reference sequence). CDR3 length: 14 amino acids. The CDR3 sequence is CASSFSSGGYEQYF. For the CDR3, the DNA is TGTGCCAGCAGCTTTAGTAGCGGGGGCTACGAGCAGTACTTC. The entire variable domain, with the rest obtained from reference TRBV5-4 and TRBJ2-7, is as follows: ETGVTQSPTHLIKTRGQQVTLRCSSQSGHNTVSWYQQALGQGPQFIFQYYREEENGRGNFPPRFSGLQFPNYSSELNVNALELDDSALYLCASSFSSGGYEQYFGPGTRLTVT.

This sequence joins TRBV6-5 and TRBJ2-7; 10 bases map to TRBD1. The germline CDR1 and CDR2 sequences are MNHEY and SVGAGI. The CDR3 length is 15 residues. The junction had 8 bases not matched to a gene; V was cut back by 4 bases and J by 5 bases. The CDR3 nucleotides read TGTGCCAGCAGTTTCTCCGGGACAGGGGCACACGAGCAGTACTTC. This encodes CASSFSGTGAHEQYF.

This chain connects TRBV4-1 to TRBJ1-1; D might be TRBD1 (6 bases). Looked up from germline, CDR1 is MGHRA and CDR2 is YSYEKL. The CDR3 totals 16 residues. V shed 0 bases and J shed 1 base, with 12 bases lying between them. The CDR3, as DNA: TGCGCCAGCAGCCAAGATCGTAGGACAGAGAACACTGAAGCTTTCTTT. Protein product: CASSQDRRTENTEAFF.

This clone is called medium-sized based on its frequency. The V and J genes are TRBV27 and TRBJ2-5, with 7 bases matching TRBD1. The CDR3 runs to 16 residues. V trimming: 5 bases; J trimming: 5 bases; junction bases outside the gene matches: 14. CDR1 and CDR2 from the germline V gene are MNHEY and SMNVEV (reference sequence). This chain's CDR3 is CASSPNDRARPETQYF. In DNA, the CDR3 is TGTGCCAGCAGTCCTAACGACAGGGCGCGTCCGGAGACCCAGTACTTC.

J is TRBJ2-7 and V is TRBV13; tentative D call: TRBD1 (6 bases). The V end lost 5 bases, the J end lost 6 bases, and 23 bases lay between the germline ends. The CDR3 runs to 16 residues. The germline CDR1 and CDR2 sequences are PRHDT and FYEKMQ (reference sequence). The CDR3 coding sequence is TGTGCCAGCAGCGAAGTTACAGGGATCGACCCAGGCGAGCAGTACTTC. Translating gives CASSEVTGIDPGEQYF.

The J gene is TRBJ1-1, the V gene TRBV19, with D hard to call. Germline V gene sequence: CDR1 LNHDA, CDR2 SQIVND (reference sequence). The CDR3 covers 14 residues. The V end was cut by 5 bases, the J end by 4 bases, with 14 bases between. The CDR3 sequence is CASSLNLGRTEAFF. The CDR3 bases are TGTGCCAGTAGTCTTAACCTTGGGCGCACTGAAGCTTTCTTT.

The V gene is TRBV2, the J gene TRBJ1-5; D gene ambiguous. The CDR3 runs 14 residues. V was clipped by 6 bases and J by 5 bases, with 14 bases between them. Germline values: CDR1 SNHLY, CDR2 FYNNEI. CDR3 protein: CASSADNYDQPQHF. The DNA for the CDR3 is TGTGCCAGCAGCGCTGACAATTATGATCAGCCCCAGCATTTT.